This paragraph reports one T cell receptor beta chain. The data derive from a study of CD8 T cells in Susac syndrome. Peripheral blood CD8+ and CD4+ T cells were profiled by TCR beta sequencing. Negative isolation was used for CD8+ and CD4+ T cells, and FACS enrichment was applied to TEMRA cells. Reverse transcription of about 0.5 to 1 ug RNA used random hexamers. Amplification of TCR beta CDR3 was carried out by immunoSEQ multiplex PCR, which covered 54 Vbeta and 13 Jbeta segments. TCRdb ran MiXCR on the immunoSEQ multiplex PCR reads and lists one entry per CDR3 protein. The sample lists roughly 120,000 distinct CDR3 sequences, roughly 93% occurring once. Trimming stripped 6 bases from V and 0 bases from J, with 12 bases between. The CDR3 totals 15 residues. Germline CDR1 reads MNHEY; CDR2 reads SMNVEV (reference sequence).

Sequencing input: CD8+ T cells from PBMCs. The receptor's source is a human donor with multiple sclerosis. The chain recombines TRBV27 with TRBJ1-5, with unresolved D. Written as DNA, the CDR3 is TGTGCCAGCAGGTTAGAAGCCCCTAGCAATCAGCCCCAGCATTTT. It is translated as CASRLEAPSNQPQHF.